This TCR beta chain derives from a study of blood T cell repertoires in COVID-19. Study summary: PBMCs, B-cell-depleted T cells, or T cells were the source of the cDNA or gDNA that made up the material.

Sequencing was performed with immunoSEQ multiplex PCR; in TCRdb, only in-frame clones are kept and a portion is missing. The sample lists more than 150,000 clones; over 75% were seen once. Enrolled through a virtual design, the participants were between 18 and 89 years of age and came from some 25 US areas. Cohort allocation depended upon clinical history that participants reported. Germline CDR1 SGHNT, CDR2 YENEEA. The V and J ends lost 0 bases and 7 bases respectively, with 13 bases between them. The CDR3 is made up of 15 amino acids. The chain uses TRBV11-3 and TRBJ2-1, with D maybe TRBD2 (6 bases). This receptor was taken from a man aged 45 to 65 who had recovered from COVID-19. Input material: PBMCs or T cells enriched from blood (not recorded which). CDR3 sequence: CASSLEGEVRNEQFF. The CDR3 region has the DNA TGTGCCAGCAGCTTAGAGGGGGAGGTCCGGAATGAGCAGTTCTTC. The full variable domain, with the rest looked up from reference TRBV11-3 and TRBJ2-1, is EAGVVQSPRYKIIEKKQPVAFWCNPISGHNTLYWYLQNLGQGPELLIRYENEEAVDDSQLPKDRFSAERLKGVDSTLKIQPAELGDSAVYLCASSLEGEVRNEQFFGPGTRLTVL.